The present T cell receptor beta chain was sequenced within a study of shared clonotypes between healthy human individuals (dated by TCRdb to about 2020). Study-level background: A few men and two women, aged 18 to 49 years, made up the cohort. Per donor, three plates each were used for CD4 naive and CD4 memory, two for CD8 naive, and one for CD8 memory. To estimate repertoire size and how much clonotype sharing occurs between individuals, the study deeply sequenced the blood TCR repertoires of roughly 5 healthy adults. Libraries were prepared and TCR repertoires were sequenced by different laboratories using diverse techniques, in order to increase sequencing depth and limit assay-specific biases. Each donor's leukapheresis produced roughly between roughly 0.85 and 10 billion PBMCs.

TCR CDR3 regions were amplified from genomic DNA by multiplex PCR using the deep immunoSEQ assay. Extracted genomic DNA from each cell subset was distributed evenly across all wells of several immunoSEQ 96-well plates, and each plate was treated as a replicate. Each replicate PCR for sorted subsets received about 210 ng genomic DNA, equal to tens of thousands of T cell genomes. Purified libraries were measured with a Qubit 3.0 fluorometer, size-checked on a Bioanalyzer 2100, and measured again with the KAPA Library Quantification kit. Every immunoSEQ 96-well plate was sequenced on a separate single-read 150-cycle Illumina NextSeq 550 flow cell. The published analysis was carried out like this. Because the immunoSEQ output held only junctional sequences and lacked quality scores, the filtering could not match the filtering applied to full-length reads. To assign V/J genes and CDR3, sequences were annotated using PyIR, a Python wrapper for IgBLAST v1.9, with IMGT germline references. Reads were removed for weak V/J assignments (E-value above 1e-6), missing CDR3, stop codons, out-of-frame junctions, or ambiguous translated residues. V3J clonotypes were defined as sequences sharing the same inferred V gene, J gene, and CDR3 amino acid sequence. To compute the percentage overlap between repertoires, the number of shared unique clonotypes was divided by the size of the smaller repertoire. Three approaches were used to assess repertoire richness: RTK rarefaction, the Chao1 estimator, and Recon v2.1 estimates of unobserved clonotypes. Generation probabilities were computed with OLGA for all TCRbeta clonotypes obtained by the gDNA method from a handful of donors. TCRdb provides this immuneACCESS table in a form limited to in-frame rearrangements. Some clones are lacking; in checked studies, under half of them reflect an unresolved V gene, and why the rest are absent is not known. V and J calls and clone size come straight from that table; D and trimming were deduced from the DNA. A total of 2 million to 2.5 million clones appear in this sample, approximately 94% of them only once. Of the sample, 0.1% to 0.15% falls within the top ten clones.

From the cysteine up to the phenylalanine, the CDR3 has a length of 16 residues. The only DNA kept is the CDR3, 48 bases in frame from the first base. Trimmed from V: 4 bases; trimmed from J: 0 bases; junction bases lacking a gene match: 5. Looking up the germline V gene (reference sequence) yields CDR1 SGHKS and CDR2 YYEKEE. The investigation overall reported the following: Rarefaction of sorted-subset datasets indicated incomplete sequencing despite the large sequencing depth. Sampling was restricted to blood, and TCR repertoires in tissue are likely to differ from TCR repertoires in blood. Compared with non-shared clonotypes, the clonotypes found in all four sorted-subset donors had higher generation probabilities. Pairwise subsampling led to the expectation that sequencing depth would affect the degree of clonotype sharing among donors. Estimated clonotype richness was generally larger for naive than for memory subsets. The genetic and exposure-history diversity represented was limited by the small number of donors. When several donors were compared, the shared fraction of clonotypes was 5% to 6.5% for naive CD4, 3.5% to 4% for naive CD8, 2% to 2.5% for memory CD4, and 0.3% to 0.5% for memory CD8.

Comment on this clone: What antigen it recognizes has not been identified. Within one base of it there is no much larger clone, and no base qualities were kept.

Donors were healthy HIV-negative adults with no recently reported acute infections or vaccinations. Every donor was a Caucasian adult living in Nashville, Tennessee, USA. Magnetic negative selection was used to enrich CD4+ T cells, after which naive cells were positively selected on CD45RA and the negative fraction became the memory subset. After blood collection by leukapheresis, PBMCs were isolated using Ficoll-Histopaque density gradient centrifugation and then cryopreserved in the vapor phase of liquid nitrogen. Analytical flow cytometry was used to check the purity and quantity of each magnetically sorted T cell population. Genomic DNA was isolated from every sorted fraction and measured by UV absorbance on a Nanodrop 2000c.

This receptor was obtained from a young man in good health. The rearrangement combines TRBV5-5 with TRBJ1-2, with TRBD1 matching 11 junction bases. The sequenced sample consisted of naive CD4+ T cells sorted from blood. Interpreted using the paper, the cell subset or site label stands for: CD45RA+ positively selected. The DNA sequence is as follows: TGTGCCAGCAGCACCCAGGGACAGGGGGCTAACTATGGCTACACCTTC. It codes for CASSTQGQGANYGYTF. Full variable domain (CDR3 extended with the reference TRBV5-5 and TRBJ1-2 proteins): DAGVTQSPTHLIKTRGQQVTLRCSPISGHKSVSWYQQVLGQGPQFIFQYYEKEERGRGNFPDRFSARQFPNYSSELNVNALLLGDSALYLCASSTQGQGANYGYTFGSGTRLTVV.